This TCR beta chain was recorded in a study of T cells in Graves' hyperthyroidism and ophthalmopathy (dated by TCRdb to the late 2010s). Study-level background: Peripheral blood was collected at initial diagnosis, before any treatment. The paper reports TCR Vbeta CDR3 sequencing of roughly 140 peripheral blood samples: 40 to 45 ophthalmopathy, fewer than 80 hyperthyroidism and approximately 17 progressor patients. To identify TCR V-J signatures that set the groups apart, the researchers used a discovery cohort of approximately 98 patients, made up of under 45 with Graves' ophthalmopathy and about 59 with stable Graves' hyperthyroidism. In six Graves' hyperthyroidism patients, the study also compared T-cell repertoires from thyroid tissue with T-cell repertoires from blood. For training and testing, the 95 to 100 patients in the discovery cohort were randomly divided in a 7:3 ratio. An independent validation cohort of under 20 hyperthyroidism patients and about 15 patients who later progressed to ophthalmopathy tested prospective prediction of ophthalmopathy. Following sampling, methimazole starting at 30 mg daily was given to hyperthyroidism patients, and high-dose intravenous methylprednisolone was given to ophthalmopathy patients.

This clonotype was observed at least ten times. The specificity of this receptor is unknown. No much larger clonotype is one base removed from it; base qualities were not supplied. Per the germline V gene, MNHNS is the CDR1 and SASEGT is the CDR2. The V and J ends are trimmed by 5 bases and 8 bases, leaving 16 bases between them. The CDR3 measures 14 amino acids from cysteine to phenylalanine. Only the CDR3 portion is preserved as DNA: 42 bases, with reading frame beginning at the first base. Here is what the overall study found, with its caveats: Sample size was not statistically predetermined, and blinding of investigators to group allocation was not performed. A model built on a 13 V-J signature distinguished ophthalmopathy from stable hyperthyroidism, reaching about 89% sensitivity and about 81% specificity in cross-validation and 80%/75% in testing. In validation, progression to ophthalmopathy was predicted by the model with nearly 71% sensitivity and approximately 78% specificity, a median of approximately 6.5 months before onset. Blood samples also contained most of the expanded thyroid clonotypes (frequency above 0.001), which suggests that blood repertoires may reflect thyroid immune responses.

Ophthalmopathy patients had moderately to severely active disease, Clinical Activity Score of at least 3, NOSPECS grade of at least 4, and duration under 3 months. Exclusion was applied to patients with uncontrolled infections, other autoimmune diseases, pregnancy or lactation. Diagnoses were established on the basis of clinical symptoms, serum thyroxine and TRAb, thyroid ultrasound, and orbital computed tomography. Ficoll-Paque density gradient centrifugation was used to isolate PBMCs from about 10 ml of fresh peripheral blood. Total RNA was extracted using Trizol reagent, and RNA quality was assessed on an Agilent 2100 Bioanalyzer. Amplification of TCR beta CDR3 regions was carried out from RNA transcripts. The first round of RT-PCR for the TCR CDR3 was performed with the HTBI primer set and the Qiagen OneStep RT-PCR kit. Libraries were constructed in a second round of multiplex PCR, after which size selection and purification were carried out. Sequencing of the libraries was done on an Illumina HiSeq2000 using paired-end 100 bp reads. From the authors' description of their analysis: Raw data were processed with SOAPnuke, discarding reads with adapters, uncalled bases, mean Phred below 15, or no exact constant-primer or identifier match. COPE v1.2.5 was used to merge high-quality paired reads, and clonotypes were defined as unique nucleotide sequences. MiTCR v1.1 was used to align the clonotypes against IMGT TRBV, TRBD and TRBJ reference segments. The analysis included only V-J combinations with a frequency above 0.0001, which together covered approximately 99% of the repertoires. The TCS score was defined as F50 (clonal expansion) divided by E x V (chaos), with BLOSUM62-based TCRdist calculated between CDR3 peptides within each V-J. Welch's t-statistics and random forest reduced around 510 V-J features to roughly 13, which were used in a naive Bayes classifier (R e1071). TCRdb handled the public reads itself, with Q25 trimming in fastp and clone calling in MiXCR, and kept productive beta chains. Rows with a matching CDR3 protein are joined into one entry that keeps the most common DNA and genes. The V and J calls follow TCRdb's processing rather than the paper's. The sample table contains over 400,000 distinct CDR3 sequences; only one count was recorded for roughly 22% of them. Clones ranked in the top ten supply around 54% of the sample.

The TCR comes from a woman in her 70s with Graves' ophthalmopathy. The V gene is TRBV6-1 and the J gene is TRBJ2-1, with the D gene too uncertain to name. The material sequenced was blood. CDR3 reads: CASSYVPRSDEQFF. The DNA reads TGTGCCAGCAGTTATGTCCCCCGGTCAGATGAGCAGTTCTTC.